The rows below give T cell receptor beta chains drawn from one sample of a study of T cell responses to AZD1222 COVID-19 vaccine. The repertoire was sequenced with immunoSEQ multiplex PCR; TCRdb's copy has only in-frame clones and lacks some. The sample has 100,000 to 120,000 clones, roughly 89% seen once. The sample was peripheral blood, taken 28 days after the second AZD1222 dose. All receptors derive from an adult who received the AZD1222 COVID-19 vaccine. CDR3s include the opening cysteine and the closing phenylalanine or tryptophan. D genes are given only for firm matches. Clone size is not always given. Where it is, it says once, few, many or a class for expanded clones.

TRBJ2-2,TRBD1,TRBV5-5,-,TGTGCCAGCAGCTTGGGGACAGGGGGAATGGAGCTGTTTTTT,CASSLGTGGMELFF
TRBJ2-5,-,TRBV29-1,-,TGCAGCGTTGCGGTAGAGACCCAGTACTTC,CSVAVETQYF
TRBJ1-2,-,TRBV9,-,TGTGCCAGCAGCCCCAGCGGGGATTATGGCTACACCTTC,CASSPSGDYGYTF
TRBJ2-3,TRBD2,TRBV9,-,TGTGCCAGCAGCCCCCGGTTAGCGGGAGGTTTAGCAGATACGCAGTATTTT,CASSPRLAGGLADTQYF
TRBJ1-6,-,TRBV6-5,-,TGTGCCAGCAAGGAGGGATCACCCCTCCACTTT,CASKEGSPLHF
TRBJ1-2,-,TRBV9,few,TGTGCCAGCAGCGTCGGACAGAGCCATGGCTACACCTTC,CASSVGQSHGYTF
TRBJ1-5,-,TRBV2,-,TGTGCCAGCAGTGTCGGACAGCCGAATCAGCCCCAGCATTTT,CASSVGQPNQPQHF
TRBJ2-1,TRBD2,TRBV6-1,-,TGTGCCAGCAGTGAAGCGCTAGCGGGGTCCTACAATGAGCAGTTCTTC,CASSEALAGSYNEQFF
TRBJ2-7,TRBD1,TRBV28,-,TGTGCCAGCAGTTTGGTCCCGGGACAGGGATTCAACGAGCAGTACTTC,CASSLVPGQGFNEQYF
TRBJ1-1,TRBD1,TRBV5-4,-,TGTGCCAGCAGCCTCCGGACAGGGAGCGTCGCTGAAGCTTTCTTT,CASSLRTGSVAEAFF
TRBJ1-3,-,TRBV21-1,-,TGTGCCACCGCCGACAGGGACTCTGGAAACACCATATATTTT,CATADRDSGNTIYF
TRBJ1-2,-,TRBV19,-,TGTGCCAGTAGTTCAGGGGCCTACGATAATAACTATGGCTACACCTTC,CASSSGAYDNNYGYTF
TRBJ2-7,-,TRBV5-4,-,TGTGCCAGCAGCTTGCTAACGGCGGAGTTCGAGCAGTACTTC,CASSLLTAEFEQYF
TRBJ2-7,TRBD1,TRBV5-5,-,TGTGCCAGCAGCTTGGCCCGGGACAGGGTCTCCTACGAGCAGTACTTC,CASSLARDRVSYEQYF
TRBJ1-1,-,TRBV13,-,TGTGCCAGCAGCCCGGCTAGAGGTGAAGCTTTCTTT,CASSPARGEAFF
TRBJ1-1,-,TRBV18,-,TGTGCCAGCTCACAGGGAGCCCCTTCCACGAACACTGAAGCTTTCTTT,CASSQGAPSTNTEAFF
TRBJ1-2,-,TRBV6-5,-,TGTGCCAGCAATCGACAGTCCTATGGCTACACCTTC,CASNRQSYGYTF
TRBJ2-2,TRBD2,TRBV19,-,TGTGCCAGTTCCACTAGCGGGAACACCGGGGAGCTGTTTTTT,CASSTSGNTGELFF
TRBJ2-1,TRBD2,TRBV4-2,-,TGTGCCAGCAGCCAAGCCGGGGGTAGCGGGATCAATGAGCAGTTCTTC,CASSQAGGSGINEQFF
TRBJ2-7,-,TRBV21-1,-,TGTGCCAGCAGCAAAGCTTTATCATCTGGATTCAGATACGAGCAGTACTTC,CASSKALSSGFRYEQYF
TRBJ2-1,TRBD1,TRBV6-5,-,TGTGCCAGCAGAGGACAGGGGTACTACAATGAGCAGTTCTTC,CASRGQGYYNEQFF
TRBJ2-5,TRBD2,TRBV18,-,TGTGCCAGCTCACCCCTGGTTAGCGGGAGCTGGGAGACCCAGTACTTC,CASSPLVSGSWETQYF
TRBJ1-5,-,TRBV25-1,-,TGTGCCAGCAGTCCGGCGGGGGGCGAAGTCCAGCCCCAGCATTTT,CASSPAGGEVQPQHF
TRBJ2-1,TRBD1,TRBV6-2/TRBV6-3,-,TGTGCCAGCAGTTATACGACCGGGACAGCTTCCTACAATGAGCAGTTCTTC,CASSYTTGTASYNEQFF
TRBJ1-1,-,TRBV5-1,few,TGCGCCAGCATCGGACAACTGAACACTGAAGCTTTCTTT,CASIGQLNTEAFF
TRBJ2-3,-,TRBV5-1,-,TGCGCCAGCAGCGCGTCCGGGACTAGCACAGATACGCAGTATTTT,CASSASGTSTDTQYF
TRBJ1-1,TRBD1,TRBV7-8,once,TGTGCCAGCAGCTTAGATCGAAACAGGGGTACTTTCTTT,CASSLDRNRGTFF
TRBJ1-2,TRBD1,TRBV29-1,-,TGCAGCGCTCTAACAGGGGGCCTTGGCTACACCTTC,CSALTGGLGYTF
TRBJ2-7,TRBD2,TRBV4-2,-,TGTGCCAGCAGCCAAAGGACTGGCGGGAGTTACGAGCAGTACTTC,CASSQRTGGSYEQYF
TRBJ2-3,TRBD2,TRBV9,-,TGTGCCAGCAGCCGCGACGGGAGGGCCGGTAGCACAGATACGCAGTATTTT,CASSRDGRAGSTDTQYF
TRBJ1-1,-,TRBV6-2/TRBV6-3,-,TGTGCCAGCAGTAACGGACAGCTGGAGACTGAAGCTTTCTTT,CASSNGQLETEAFF
TRBJ1-2,TRBD1,TRBV4-2,once,TGTGCCAGCAGCCCCTCGACAGGGGGTATCTATGGCTACACCTTC,CASSPSTGGIYGYTF
TRBJ1-4,-,TRBV28,-,TGTGCCAGCAGTTTTTTAGGTGAAAAACTGTTTTTT,CASSFLGEKLFF
TRBJ2-1,TRBD2,TRBV7-9,-,TGTGCCAGCAGCGCCGGGACTAGCATATCGAATGAGCAGTTCTTC,CASSAGTSISNEQFF
TRBJ2-7,TRBD2,TRBV7-8,-,TGTGCCAGCAGCTTACTCGTAGCGGGAGCCTACGAGCAGTACTTC,CASSLLVAGAYEQYF
TRBJ2-1,TRBD1,TRBV27,-,TGTGCCAGCAGTTTCCGGGACAGGGATTACAATGAGCAGTTCTTC,CASSFRDRDYNEQFF
TRBJ1-1,-,TRBV11-1,-,TGTGCCAGCAGCCTACTCGAGGGGAACACTGAAGCTTTCTTT,CASSLLEGNTEAFF